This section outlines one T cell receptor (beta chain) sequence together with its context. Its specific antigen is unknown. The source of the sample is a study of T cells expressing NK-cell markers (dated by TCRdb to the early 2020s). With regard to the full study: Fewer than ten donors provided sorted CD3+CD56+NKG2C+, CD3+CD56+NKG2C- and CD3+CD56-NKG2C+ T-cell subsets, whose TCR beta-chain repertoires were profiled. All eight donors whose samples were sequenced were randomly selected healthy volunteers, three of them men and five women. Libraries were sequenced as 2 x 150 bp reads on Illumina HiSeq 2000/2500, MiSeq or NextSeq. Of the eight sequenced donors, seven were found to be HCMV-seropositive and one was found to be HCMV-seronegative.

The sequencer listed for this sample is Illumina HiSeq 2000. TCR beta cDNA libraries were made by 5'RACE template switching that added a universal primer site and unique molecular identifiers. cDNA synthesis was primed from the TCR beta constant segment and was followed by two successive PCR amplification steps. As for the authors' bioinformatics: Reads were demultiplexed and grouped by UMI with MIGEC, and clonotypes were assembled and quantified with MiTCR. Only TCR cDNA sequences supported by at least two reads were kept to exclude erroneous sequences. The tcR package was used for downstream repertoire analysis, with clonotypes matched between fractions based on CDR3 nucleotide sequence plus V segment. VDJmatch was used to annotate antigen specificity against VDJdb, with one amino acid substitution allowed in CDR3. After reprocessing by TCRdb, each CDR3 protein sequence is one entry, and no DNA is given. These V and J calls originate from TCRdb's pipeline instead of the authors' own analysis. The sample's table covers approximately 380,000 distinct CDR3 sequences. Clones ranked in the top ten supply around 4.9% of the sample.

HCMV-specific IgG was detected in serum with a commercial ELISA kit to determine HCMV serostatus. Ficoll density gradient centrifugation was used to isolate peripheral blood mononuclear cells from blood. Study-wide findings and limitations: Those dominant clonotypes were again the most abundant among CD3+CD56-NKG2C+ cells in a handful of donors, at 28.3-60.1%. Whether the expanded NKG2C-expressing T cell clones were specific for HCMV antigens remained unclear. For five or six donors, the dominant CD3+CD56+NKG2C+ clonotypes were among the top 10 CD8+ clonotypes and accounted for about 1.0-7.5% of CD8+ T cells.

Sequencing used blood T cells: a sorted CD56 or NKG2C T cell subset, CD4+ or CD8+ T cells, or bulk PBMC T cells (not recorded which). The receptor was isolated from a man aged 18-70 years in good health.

CDR3 region: CASSRTAGRQPQHF. The rearranged chain carries TRBV12-3 or TRBV12-4 and TRBJ1-5. From its cysteine to its phenylalanine, the CDR3 spans 14 amino acids. No DNA sequence is on record.